These T cell receptor beta chains were read from a single sample in a study of beta chain features in type 1 diabetes. The table came from immunoSEQ multiplex PCR; TCRdb's copy has only in-frame clones and leaves some out. Of around 310,000 clones in the sample, 9.5% to 12% are singletons; the top ten hold 0.015%. The sequenced material came from naive CD4+ T cells from blood. These receptors were collected from a woman aged 25 to 39 in good health. The CDR3 runs from the conserved cysteine through the conserved F or W. Each record gives: clone size, D gene, J gene, V gene, CDR3 DNA, CDR3 protein. A D gene is named only where the DNA matches it firmly. Clone sizes are given selectively: once, few, many, or a class where the clone is expanded.

few | NA | TRBJ1-5 | TRBV29-1 | TGCAGCGTTGGCGGGCTTAGCAATCAGCCCCAGCATTTT | CSVGGLSNQPQHF
few | TRBD2 | TRBJ2-3 | TRBV7-2 | TGTGCCAGCAGCTTAGATCGACTAGCGGGAGTCACAGATACGCAGTATTTT | CASSLDRLAGVTDTQYF
NA | TRBD2 | TRBJ2-5 | TRBV5-1 | TGCGCCAGCAGCTTGAAGCGGGGGGAGCAGTACTTC | CASSLKRGEQYF
few | TRBD1 | TRBJ1-5 | TRBV28 | TGTGCCAGCAGTATACCGACAGGGGGTGACAATCAGCCCCAGCATTTT | CASSIPTGGDNQPQHF
few | NA | TRBJ2-7 | TRBV30 | TGTGCCTGCGACAGGTCCTCCTCCTACGAGCAGTACTTC | CACDRSSSYEQYF
NA | TRBD1 | TRBJ2-6 | TRBV27 | TGTGCCAGCAGTTTAAGGGGGCGGACCTCTGGGGCCAACGTCCTGACTTTC | CASSLRGRTSGANVLTF
NA | TRBD1 | TRBJ2-7 | TRBV6-5 | TGTGCCAGCAGTTCCGGACAGGGGTTCTCCTACGAGCAGTACTTC | CASSSGQGFSYEQYF
few | NA | TRBJ1-5 | TRBV10-3 | TGTGCCATCAGTGAGTCTGGGGGGAATCAGCCCCAGCATTTT | CAISESGGNQPQHF
few | TRBD1 | TRBJ2-5 | TRBV7-9 | TGTGCCAGCAGCCTACAGGGGCTCCAAGAGACCCAGTACTTC | CASSLQGLQETQYF
few | NA | TRBJ2-1 | TRBV9 | TGTGCCAGCAGCGTAGCTACTCGGGACAATGAGCAGTTCTTC | CASSVATRDNEQFF
NA | TRBD1 | TRBJ2-3 | TRBV29-1 | TGCAGCGTTGGAACAGGGGCTAGCACAGATACGCAGTATTTT | CSVGTGASTDTQYF
NA | NA | TRBJ1-2 | TRBV30 | TGTGCCTGGAGTGGACAAGCTAACTATGGCTACACCTTC | CAWSGQANYGYTF
NA | NA | TRBJ1-5 | TRBV6-1 | TGTGCCAGCAGTGTTATACAGGGTGGCAATCAGCCCCAGCATTTT | CASSVIQGGNQPQHF
NA | NA | TRBJ1-5 | TRBV7-2 | TGTGCCAGCAGCACACAAAAAGATCAGCCCCAGCATTTT | CASSTQKDQPQHF
few | TRBD2 | TRBJ2-7 | TRBV7-3 | TGTGCCAGCAGCGTAAGTGTGCGGGAGGTCGACGAGCAGTACTTC | CASSVSVREVDEQYF
NA | TRBD2 | TRBJ2-5 | TRBV6-1 | TGTGCCAGCAGTGAATGGCTAGCGGGACTCCAAGAGACCCAGTACTTC | CASSEWLAGLQETQYF
NA | TRBD2 | TRBJ2-3 | TRBV29-1 | TGCAGCGTTGTCATCTTTCTAGCGGGAGTACAAGAGGCAGATACGCAGTATTTT | CSVVIFLAGVQEADTQYF
NA | TRBD2 | TRBJ2-7 | TRBV30 | TGTGCCTGGATGTCTCGGGAGGGGCCCGAGCAGTACTTC | CAWMSREGPEQYF
few | TRBD2 | TRBJ2-3 | TRBV6-5 | TGTGCCACTCAGCGGGATCGGGGCACAGATACGCAGTATTTT | CATQRDRGTDTQYF
NA | NA | TRBJ1-5 | TRBV30 | TGTGCCTGGAGTGGCTTGGGGGAGGAAGGACAGCCCCAGCATTTT | CAWSGLGEEGQPQHF
few | TRBD1 | TRBJ2-1 | TRBV6-4 | TGTGCCAGCAGTCCGGACAGGGGCTCCTACAATGAGCAGTTCTTC | CASSPDRGSYNEQFF
NA | TRBD1 | TRBJ1-2 | TRBV7-9 | TGTGCCAGCAGCCCAATCACAGGGGGCGACGACTATGGCTACACCTTC | CASSPITGGDDYGYTF
few | TRBD1 | TRBJ2-5 | TRBV15 | TGTGCCACCAGCAAAGATTTGATGGGACAGGGATGGGAGACCCAGTACTTC | CATSKDLMGQGWETQYF
NA | TRBD1 | TRBJ1-1 | TRBV30 | TGTGCCTGGAGTAGGGGACAGGGTGGAGCTTTCTTT | CAWSRGQGGAFF
few | NA | TRBJ2-3 | TRBV11-2 | TGTGCCAGCAGTTCTGAGCGGGGCACAGATACGCAGTATTTT | CASSSERGTDTQYF
NA | TRBD1 | TRBJ2-3 | TRBV7-2 | TGTGCCAGCAGCTTGAGGACAGGGAGTTGGGATACGCAGTATTTT | CASSLRTGSWDTQYF
NA | NA | TRBJ2-6 | TRBV19 | TGTGCCAGTAGTCCCCACGATAGCTCTGGGGCCAACGTCCTGACTTTC | CASSPHDSSGANVLTF
few | TRBD1 | TRBJ2-5 | TRBV7-3 | TGTGCCGGCCGACGGACAGGTTCCGATTATGAGACCCAGTACTTC | CAGRRTGSDYETQYF
few | TRBD1 | TRBJ1-5 | TRBV28 | TGTGCCAGCAGCTCGGACAGGGTAGGAGAGCCCCAGCATTTT | CASSSDRVGEPQHF
NA | NA | TRBJ1-5 | TRBV4-3 | TGCGCCAGCAGCCAAGATCAAGGGACTGAGACTCGGCCCCAGCATTTT | CASSQDQGTETRPQHF
NA | NA | TRBJ2-1 | TRBV6-5 | TGTGCCAGCAGTATAAACAATGAGCAGTTCTTC | CASSINNEQFF
few | TRBD2 | TRBJ2-5 | TRBV7-2 | TGTGCCAGCAGCCCGGGACTAGCAGGGGGAGAGACCCAGTACTTC | CASSPGLAGGETQYF
NA | TRBD2 | TRBJ2-1 | TRBV7-7 | TGTGCTAGCAGCCCCGGACTAGCAGTCTACAATGAGCAGTTCTTC | CASSPGLAVYNEQFF
few | NA | TRBJ2-3 | TRBV14 | TGTGCCAGCAGCCGCCGATCAGGAGGAACAGGGTTTCGGACAGATACGCAGTATTTT | CASSRRSGGTGFRTDTQYF
NA | NA | TRBJ2-7 | TRBV27 | TGTGCCAGCAGTTTCGACTTTTCTTCCTTC | CASSFDFSSF
few | TRBD1 | TRBJ2-4 | TRBV5-1 | TGCGCCAGCAGTCCGGACAGGGGGCGCGTAAACATTCAGTACTTC | CASSPDRGRVNIQYF
NA | TRBD2 | TRBJ2-3 | TRBV9 | TGTGCCAGCAGCGTCGGGACTAGCGGGGGCCAGGGTACGCAGTATTTT | CASSVGTSGGQGTQYF
NA | TRBD2 | TRBJ2-1 | TRBV4-3 | TGCGCCAGCAGCCTAACTAGCGGGAGCATCTATGAGCAGTTCTTC | CASSLTSGSIYEQFF
NA | NA | TRBJ1-5 | TRBV30 | TGTGCCTGGAGTGGGGCTTTAGCGCGCGACAAGGGTCAGCCCCAGCATTTT | CAWSGALARDKGQPQHF
NA | NA | TRBJ2-3 | TRBV29-1 | TGCAGCGTATTTAGGAGAGATACGCAGTATTTT | CSVFRRDTQYF
NA | TRBD2 | TRBJ2-7 | TRBV11-2 | TGTGCCAGCAGCTTAGATCCGGGACTAGCGGGAGGCGAGCAGTACTTC | CASSLDPGLAGGEQYF
few | TRBD2 | TRBJ2-1 | TRBV6-5 | TGTGCCAGCAGGCTGGGAGGGGCCACCTACAATGAGCAGTTCTTC | CASRLGGATYNEQFF
NA | NA | TRBJ2-7 | TRBV19 | TGTGCCAGTAGTAGACAGACTCCCAACTCCTACGAGCAGTACTTC | CASSRQTPNSYEQYF
few | NA | TRBJ2-2 | TRBV15 | TGTGCCACCAGAGCGACGAACACCGGGGAGCTGTTTTTT | CATRATNTGELFF
few | NA | TRBJ2-7 | TRBV5-6 | TGTGCCAGCAGCCGTAGCCTCAGGGGTCTTACCTACGAGCAGTACTTC | CASSRSLRGLTYEQYF
NA | TRBD1 | TRBJ2-5 | TRBV30 | TGTGCCTGGAGTGTGGGGACAGGACGTCAAGAGACCCAGTACTTC | CAWSVGTGRQETQYF
few | NA | TRBJ2-3 | TRBV9 | TGTGCCAGCAGCGCAAACGGCTTAGCTGATACGCAGTATTTT | CASSANGLADTQYF
NA | TRBD1 | TRBJ1-2 | TRBV5-1 | TGCGCCAGCGGAAAAGGAGGGGGCTTCGGCGGCTACACCTTC | CASGKGGGFGGYTF
few | NA | TRBJ1-1 | TRBV27 | TGTGCCAGCAGTTCAGTCACCAACACTGAAGCTTTCTTT | CASSSVTNTEAFF
few | TRBD2 | TRBJ2-5 | TRBV9 | TGTGCCAGCAGTTTCCCCTGTGGGCGGGAGCAAGAGACCCAGTACTTC | CASSFPCGREQETQYF
NA | TRBD1 | TRBJ2-7 | TRBV30 | TGTGCCTGGAGTAGGGGGACAGGTTTCTCCTACGAGCAGTACTTC | CAWSRGTGFSYEQYF